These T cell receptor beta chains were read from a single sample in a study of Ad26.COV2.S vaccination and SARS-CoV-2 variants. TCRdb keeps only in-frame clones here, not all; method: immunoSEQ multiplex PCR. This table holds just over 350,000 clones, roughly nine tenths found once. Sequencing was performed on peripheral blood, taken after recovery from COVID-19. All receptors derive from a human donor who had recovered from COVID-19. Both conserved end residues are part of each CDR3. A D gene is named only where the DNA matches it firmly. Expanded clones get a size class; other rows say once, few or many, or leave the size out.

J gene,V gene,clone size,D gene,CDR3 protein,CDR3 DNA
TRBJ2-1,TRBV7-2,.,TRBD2,CASSVTSGVRYEQFF,TGTGCCAGCAGTGTAACTAGCGGGGTTCGATATGAGCAGTTCTTC
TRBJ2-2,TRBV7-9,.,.,CASSLGATGAGELFF,TGTGCCAGCAGCTTAGGAGCGACGGGGGCCGGGGAGCTGTTTTTT
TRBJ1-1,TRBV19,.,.,CASSISAQPNTEAFF,TGTGCCAGTAGTATAAGCGCACAGCCGAACACTGAAGCTTTCTTT
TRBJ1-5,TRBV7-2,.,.,CASSSDERPPQHF,TGTGCCAGCAGCTCCGACGAAAGACCCCCCCAGCATTTT
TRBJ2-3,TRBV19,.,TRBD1,CASSIDSRQGGTDTQYF,TGTGCCAGTAGTATAGATTCTAGACAGGGGGGCACAGATACGCAGTATTTT
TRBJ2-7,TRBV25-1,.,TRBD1,CASSGWTGGYEQYF,TGTGCCAGCAGTGGGTGGACAGGGGGGTACGAGCAGTACTTC
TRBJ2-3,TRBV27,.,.,CASSPRQRPDTQYF,TGTGCCAGCAGTCCACGACAGCGGCCAGATACGCAGTATTTT
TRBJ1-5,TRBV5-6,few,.,CASSLAFNQPQHF,TGTGCCAGCAGCTTGGCCTTCAATCAGCCCCAGCATTTT
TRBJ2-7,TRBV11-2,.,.,CASSLERQSSYEQYF,TGTGCCAGCAGCTTGGAGCGGCAGTCCTCCTACGAGCAGTACTTC
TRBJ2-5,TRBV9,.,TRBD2,CASSPRTSGVETQYF,TGTGCCAGCAGCCCAAGGACTAGCGGGGTTGAGACCCAGTACTTC
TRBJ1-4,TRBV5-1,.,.,CASSLGRVEGEKLFF,TGCGCCAGCAGCTTGGGACGGGTTGAAGGGGAAAAACTGTTTTTT
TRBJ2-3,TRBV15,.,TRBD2,CATRGGGTDTQYF,TGTGCCACCCGCGGGGGAGGGACAGATACGCAGTATTTT